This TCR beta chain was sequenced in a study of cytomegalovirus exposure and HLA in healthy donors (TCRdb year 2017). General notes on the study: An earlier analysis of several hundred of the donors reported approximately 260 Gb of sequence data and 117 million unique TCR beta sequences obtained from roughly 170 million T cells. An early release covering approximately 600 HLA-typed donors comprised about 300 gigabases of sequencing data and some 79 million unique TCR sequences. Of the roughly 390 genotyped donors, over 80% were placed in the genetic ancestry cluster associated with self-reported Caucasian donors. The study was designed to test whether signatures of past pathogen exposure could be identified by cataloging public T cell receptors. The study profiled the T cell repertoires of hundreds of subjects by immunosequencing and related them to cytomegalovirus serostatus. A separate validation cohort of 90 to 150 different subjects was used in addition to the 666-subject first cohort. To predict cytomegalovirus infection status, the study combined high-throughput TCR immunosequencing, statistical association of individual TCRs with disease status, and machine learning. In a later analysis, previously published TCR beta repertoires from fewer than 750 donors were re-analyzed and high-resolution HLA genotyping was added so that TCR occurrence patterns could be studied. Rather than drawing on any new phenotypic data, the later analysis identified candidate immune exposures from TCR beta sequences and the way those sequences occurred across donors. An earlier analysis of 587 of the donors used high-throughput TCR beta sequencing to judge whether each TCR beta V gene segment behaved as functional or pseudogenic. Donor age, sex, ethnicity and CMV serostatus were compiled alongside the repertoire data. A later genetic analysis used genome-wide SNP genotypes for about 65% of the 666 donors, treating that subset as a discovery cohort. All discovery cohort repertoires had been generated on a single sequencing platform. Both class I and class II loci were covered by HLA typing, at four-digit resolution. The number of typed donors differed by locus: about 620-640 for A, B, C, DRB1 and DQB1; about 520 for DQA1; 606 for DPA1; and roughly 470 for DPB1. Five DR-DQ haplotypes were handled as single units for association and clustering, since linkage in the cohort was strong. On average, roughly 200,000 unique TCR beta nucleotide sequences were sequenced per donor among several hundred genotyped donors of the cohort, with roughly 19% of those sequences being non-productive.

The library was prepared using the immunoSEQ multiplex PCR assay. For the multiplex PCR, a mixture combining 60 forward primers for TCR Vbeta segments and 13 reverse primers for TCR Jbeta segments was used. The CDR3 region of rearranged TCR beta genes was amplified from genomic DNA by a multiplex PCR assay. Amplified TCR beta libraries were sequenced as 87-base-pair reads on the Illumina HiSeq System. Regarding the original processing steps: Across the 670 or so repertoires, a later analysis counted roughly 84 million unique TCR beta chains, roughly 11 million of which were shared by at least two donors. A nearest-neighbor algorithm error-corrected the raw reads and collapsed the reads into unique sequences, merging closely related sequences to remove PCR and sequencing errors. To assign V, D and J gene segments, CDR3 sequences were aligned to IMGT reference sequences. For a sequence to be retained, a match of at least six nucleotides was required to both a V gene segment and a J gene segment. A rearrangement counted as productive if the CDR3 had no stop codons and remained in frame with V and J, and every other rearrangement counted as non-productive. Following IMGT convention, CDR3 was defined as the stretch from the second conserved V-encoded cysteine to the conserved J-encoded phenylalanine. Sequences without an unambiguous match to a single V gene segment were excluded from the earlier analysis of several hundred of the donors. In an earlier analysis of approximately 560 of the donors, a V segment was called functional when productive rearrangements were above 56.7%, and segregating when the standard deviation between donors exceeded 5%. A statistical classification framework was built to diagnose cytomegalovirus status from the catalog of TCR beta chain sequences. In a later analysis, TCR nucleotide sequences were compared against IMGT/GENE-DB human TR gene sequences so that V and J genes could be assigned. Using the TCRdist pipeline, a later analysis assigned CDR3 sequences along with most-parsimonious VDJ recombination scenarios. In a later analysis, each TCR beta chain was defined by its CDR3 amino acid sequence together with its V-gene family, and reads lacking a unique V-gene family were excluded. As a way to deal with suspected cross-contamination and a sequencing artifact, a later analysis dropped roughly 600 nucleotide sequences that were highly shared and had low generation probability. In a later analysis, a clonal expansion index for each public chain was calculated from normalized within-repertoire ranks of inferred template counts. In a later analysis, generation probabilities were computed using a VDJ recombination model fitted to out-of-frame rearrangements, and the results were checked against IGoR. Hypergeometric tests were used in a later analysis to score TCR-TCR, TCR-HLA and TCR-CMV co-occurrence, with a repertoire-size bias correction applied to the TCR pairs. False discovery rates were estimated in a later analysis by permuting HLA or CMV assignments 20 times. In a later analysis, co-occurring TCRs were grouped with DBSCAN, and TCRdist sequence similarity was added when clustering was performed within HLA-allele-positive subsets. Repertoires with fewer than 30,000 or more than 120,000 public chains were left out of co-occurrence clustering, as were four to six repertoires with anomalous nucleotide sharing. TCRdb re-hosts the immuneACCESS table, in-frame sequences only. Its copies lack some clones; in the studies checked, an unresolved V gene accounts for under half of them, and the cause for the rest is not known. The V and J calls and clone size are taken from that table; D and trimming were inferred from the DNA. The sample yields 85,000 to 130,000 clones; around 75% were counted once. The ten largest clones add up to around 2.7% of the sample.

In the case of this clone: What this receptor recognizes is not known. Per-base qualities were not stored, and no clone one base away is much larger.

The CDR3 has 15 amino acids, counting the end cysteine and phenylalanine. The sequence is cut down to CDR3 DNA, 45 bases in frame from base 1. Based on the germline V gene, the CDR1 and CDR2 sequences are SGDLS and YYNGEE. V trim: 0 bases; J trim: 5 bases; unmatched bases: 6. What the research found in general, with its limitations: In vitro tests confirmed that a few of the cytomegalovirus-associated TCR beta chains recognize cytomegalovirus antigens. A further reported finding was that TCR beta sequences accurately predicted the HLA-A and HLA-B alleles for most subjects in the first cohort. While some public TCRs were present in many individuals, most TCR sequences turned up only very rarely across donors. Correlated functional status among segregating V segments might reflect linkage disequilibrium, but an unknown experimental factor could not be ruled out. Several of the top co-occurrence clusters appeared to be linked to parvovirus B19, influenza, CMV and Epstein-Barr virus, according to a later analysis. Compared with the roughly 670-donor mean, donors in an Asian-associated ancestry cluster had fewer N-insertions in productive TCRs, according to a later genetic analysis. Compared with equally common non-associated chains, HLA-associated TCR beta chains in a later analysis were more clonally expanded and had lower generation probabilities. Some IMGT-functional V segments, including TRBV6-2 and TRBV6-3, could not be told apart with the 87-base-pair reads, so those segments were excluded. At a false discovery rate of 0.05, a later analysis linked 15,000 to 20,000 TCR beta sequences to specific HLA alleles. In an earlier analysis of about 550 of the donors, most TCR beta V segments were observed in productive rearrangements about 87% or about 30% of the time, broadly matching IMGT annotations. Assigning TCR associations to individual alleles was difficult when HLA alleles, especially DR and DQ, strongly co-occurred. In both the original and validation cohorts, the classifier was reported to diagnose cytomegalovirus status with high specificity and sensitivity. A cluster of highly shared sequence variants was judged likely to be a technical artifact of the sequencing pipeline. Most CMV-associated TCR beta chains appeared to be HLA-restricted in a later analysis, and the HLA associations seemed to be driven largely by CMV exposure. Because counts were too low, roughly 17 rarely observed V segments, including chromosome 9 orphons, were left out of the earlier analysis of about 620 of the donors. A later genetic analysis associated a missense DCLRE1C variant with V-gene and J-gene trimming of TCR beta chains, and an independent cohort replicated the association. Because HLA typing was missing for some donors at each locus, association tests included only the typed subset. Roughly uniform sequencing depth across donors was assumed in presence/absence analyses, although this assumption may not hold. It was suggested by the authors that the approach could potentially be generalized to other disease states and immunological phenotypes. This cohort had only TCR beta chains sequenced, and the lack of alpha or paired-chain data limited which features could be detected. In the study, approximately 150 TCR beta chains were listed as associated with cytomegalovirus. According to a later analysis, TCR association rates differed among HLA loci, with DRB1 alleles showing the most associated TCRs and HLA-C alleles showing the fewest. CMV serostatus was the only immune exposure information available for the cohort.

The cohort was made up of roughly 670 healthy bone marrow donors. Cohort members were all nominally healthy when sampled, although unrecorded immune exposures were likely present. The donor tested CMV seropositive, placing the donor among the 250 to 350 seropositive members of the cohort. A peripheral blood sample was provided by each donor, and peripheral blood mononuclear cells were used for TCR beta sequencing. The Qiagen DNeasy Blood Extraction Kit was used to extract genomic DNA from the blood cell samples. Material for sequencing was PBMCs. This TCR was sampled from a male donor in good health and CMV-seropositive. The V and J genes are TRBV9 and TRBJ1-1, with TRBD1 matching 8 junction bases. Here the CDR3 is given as CASSVVPGGFTEAFF. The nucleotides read TGTGCCAGCAGCGTAGTCCCAGGGGGCTTTACTGAAGCTTTCTTT. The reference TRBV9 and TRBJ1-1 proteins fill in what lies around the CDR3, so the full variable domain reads DSGVTQTPKHLITATGQRVTLRCSPRSGDLSVYWYQQSLDQGLQFLIQYYNGEERAKGNILERFSAQQFPDLHSELNLSSLELGDSALYFCASSVVPGGFTEAFFGQGTRLTVV.